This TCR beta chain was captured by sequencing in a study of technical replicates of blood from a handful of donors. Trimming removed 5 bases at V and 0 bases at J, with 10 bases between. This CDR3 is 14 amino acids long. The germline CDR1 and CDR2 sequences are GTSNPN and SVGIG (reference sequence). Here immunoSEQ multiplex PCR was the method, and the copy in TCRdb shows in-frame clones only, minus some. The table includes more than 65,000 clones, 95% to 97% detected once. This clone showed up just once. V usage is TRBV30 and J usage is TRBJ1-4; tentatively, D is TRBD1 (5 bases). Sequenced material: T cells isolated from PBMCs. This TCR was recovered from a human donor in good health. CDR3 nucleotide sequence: TGTGCCTGGGAAGCAGGGCCAACTAATGAAAAACTGTTTTTT. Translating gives CAWEAGPTNEKLFF.